This entry lists 22 T cell receptor beta chains sequenced from one sample in a study of blood T cell repertoires in COVID-19. The repertoire was sequenced with immunoSEQ multiplex PCR; TCRdb's copy has only in-frame clones and lacks some. Counted here are approximately 180,000 clones, roughly 79% occurring once; the ten biggest clones make up less than 15%. Material for sequencing was peripheral blood. All receptors come from an elderly woman with COVID-19, enrolled during active disease.

CDR3 in amino acids: CASSQRVRGISEAFF. The CDR3 nucleotides are TGTGCCAGCAGCCAACGTGTAAGGGGTATCTCTGAAGCTTTCTTT. The chain uses TRBV16 and TRBJ1-1, with a possible D match to TRBD1 (5 bases). Germline CDR1 is KGHSY and CDR2 is FQNENV. This CDR3 comprises 15 residues. V dropped 2 bases and J dropped 6 bases, with 16 bases sitting between them.

Only one count was recorded for this clone. This rearrangement joins TRBV2 to TRBJ1-4; D may be TRBD1 (5 bases). The germline gives CDR1 SNHLY, CDR2 FYNNEI. V was shortened by 8 bases and J by 5 bases, with 12 bases between the two germline ends. The CDR3 length is 13 residues. Here the CDR3 DNA reads TGTGCCAGCGCAGGGTCCGCAAATGAAAAACTGTTTTTT. Its translation is CASAGSANEKLFF.

The chain uses TRBV7-9 and TRBJ2-7; 10 nucleotides agree with TRBD2. V trimming: 8 bases; J trimming: 2 bases; junction bases outside the gene matches: 6. Germline V gives CDR1 SEHNR, CDR2 FQNEAQ (reference sequence). This CDR3 region has 14 residues. Here the CDR3 reads CASGRTSGTYEQYF. The CDR3 bases are TGTGCCAGCGGCAGGACTAGCGGAACCTACGAGCAGTACTTC.

Here the CDR3 DNA reads TGTGCCAGCAGTTCTTCAGGTCCCCTTTACGAGCAGTACTTC. It translates to CASSSSGPLYEQYF. The rearrangement links TRBV7-8 to TRBJ2-7; no definite D call. This CDR3 region has 14 residues. The germline V and J ends were trimmed by 6 bases and 4 bases, with 16 bases remaining between them. Per germline, CDR1 SGHVS and CDR2 FQNEAQ.

J is TRBJ2-1 and V is TRBV19; a possible D gene is TRBD2 (6 bases). Between the trimmed V and J ends, which lost 0 bases and 2 bases, there was a span of 11 bases. The germline V gene has CDR1 LNHDA and CDR2 SQIVND (reference sequence). This CDR3 spans 16 amino acids. The CDR3 sequence is CASSIDSGAPYNEQFF. The DNA for the CDR3 is TGTGCCAGTAGTATAGATAGCGGCGCCCCCTACAATGAGCAGTTCTTC.

The chain has TRBV12-2 and TRBJ2-2; TRBD1 was called by the table and not checked on the DNA. TRBV12-2 is noted as a pseudogene. The CDR3 covers 16 residues. The CDR3 spells CASRSAGGVSIGELFF. The CDR3 region has the DNA TGTGCAAGTCGCTCCGCAGGGGGAGTATCTATCGGGGAGCTGTTTTTT.

To note about this clone: This sample also contains other DNA sequences that code for the same CDR3. V is TRBV3-1 (or the pseudogene TRBV3-2) and J is TRBJ1-1; D ambiguous. The V gene lost 1 base and the J gene lost 1 base, with 4 bases spanning the gap. CDR1 LGHDT and CDR2 YNNKEL come from the germline V gene (reference sequence). CDR3 size: 13 residues. The CDR3, as DNA: TGTGCCAGCAGCCAAGGGAGGAACACTGAAGCTTTCTTT. This codes for CASSQGRNTEAFF.

The chain recombines TRBV28 with TRBJ1-2; possibly TRBD1 for D (6 bases). CDR1 is MDHEN and CDR2 is SYDVKM in the germline V gene. V lost 4 bases and J lost 5, with 14 bases in between. The CDR3 runs 14 residues. CDR3 loop: CASSSMDSPYGYTF. CDR3 nucleotide sequence: TGTGCCAGCAGTTCTATGGACAGTCCTTATGGCTACACCTTC.

The DNA for the CDR3 is TGTGCCAGTAGTATAGGGAGTTACTCTAACTATGGCTACACCTTC. Amino acid sequence: CASSIGSYSNYGYTF. The chain has TRBV19 and TRBJ1-2; D unresolved. This CDR3 spans 15 amino acids. The V gene lost 1 base and the J gene lost 0 bases, with 9 bases spanning the gap. Germline CDR1 is LNHDA and CDR2 is SQIVND (reference sequence).

The gene calls are TRBV29-1 and TRBJ2-7; 10 bases are shared with TRBD1. There are 13 residues in the CDR3. The junction had 8 bases not matched to a gene; V was cut back by 7 bases and J by 5 bases. Per germline, CDR1 SQVTM and CDR2 ANQGSEA. CDR3 sequence reads: CSAERDRGNEQYF. As DNA, the CDR3 is TGCAGCGCCGAACGGGACAGGGGCAACGAGCAGTACTTC.

The chain recombines TRBV7-2 with TRBJ2-7, with TRBD1 as a possible D gene (5 bases). Germline V gives CDR1 SGHTA, CDR2 FQGNSA. CDR3 length: 13 residues. The V end lost 1 base, the J end lost 5 bases, and 9 bases lay between the germline ends. The CDR3 is CASSLVTGNEQYF. CDR3 bases: TGTGCCAGCAGCTTAGTTACAGGAAACGAGCAGTACTTC.

The sample holds many counts of this clone. V is TRBV6-5 and J is TRBJ2-5; tentative D call: TRBD2 (8 bases). V was cut by 6 bases and J by 7 bases, with 21 bases left in between. This CDR3 comprises 15 residues. CDR1 MNHEY and CDR2 SVGAGI come from the germline V gene. As DNA, the CDR3 is TGTGCCAGCAGAGCTCCGGGAGGGGGCGGTGGGACCCAGTACTTC. Amino acids: CASRAPGGGGGTQYF.

The V and J genes are TRBV28 and TRBJ1-2; D is uncertain. Trimming cost V 8 bases and J 2 bases, with 9 bases left between them. This CDR3 contains 12 residues. The germline CDR1 and CDR2 sequences are MDHEN and SYDVKM. CDR3 coding DNA: TGTGCCAGCCACCGGGGAAACTATGGCTACACCTTC. It specifies CASHRGNYGYTF.

V and J are TRBV6-2 or TRBV6-3 and TRBJ1-4; TRBD1 matches 7 bases. V trimming: 6 bases; J trimming: 2 bases; junction bases outside the gene matches: 6. This CDR3 is built from 15 residues. CDR1 and CDR2 (germline): MNHEY, SVGEGT. CDR3 residues: CASSHRGATNEKLFF. The CDR3 coding sequence is TGTGCCAGCAGCCACAGGGGAGCGACTAATGAAAAACTGTTTTTT.

The chain recombines TRBV27 with TRBJ1-1; 7 bases match TRBD1. V lost 5 bases, J lost 11 bases, and 14 bases stayed unmatched. The CDR3 has 14 amino acids. Germline lookup yields CDR1 MNHEY and CDR2 SMNVEV (reference sequence). This CDR3 reads CASSTPHRGRWAFF. The CDR3 bases are TGTGCCAGCAGTACCCCCCACAGGGGACGTTGGGCTTTCTTT.

The chain couples TRBV10-3 to TRBJ2-1, with D possibly being TRBD1 (6 bases). The germline V and J ends were trimmed by 11 bases and 0 bases, with 11 bases remaining between them. The CDR3 contains 13 residues. CDR1 is ENHRY and CDR2 is SYGVKD in the germline V gene. The CDR3 sequence: CAVRGSSYNEQFF. Here the CDR3 DNA reads TGTGCCGTAAGGGGGAGCTCCTACAATGAGCAGTTCTTC.

The chain couples TRBV7-8 to TRBJ2-7; 11 nucleotides agree with TRBD1. Per the germline V gene, CDR1 is SGHVS and CDR2 is FQNEAQ. CDR3 length: 15 residues. With V trimmed by 4 bases and J by 0 bases, 2 bases remained unmatched. CDR3 protein: CASSWDRGSSYEQYF. In DNA form, the CDR3 reads TGTGCCAGCAGCTGGGACAGGGGGAGCTCCTACGAGCAGTACTTC.

The V call is TRBV5-1, the J call TRBJ2-7, with a weak D call TRBD1 (5 bases). Germline V gene sequence: CDR1 SGHRS, CDR2 YFSETQ. This CDR3 has 13 residues. Trimming removed 5 bases at V and 7 bases at J, with 16 bases between. CDR3 bases: TGCGCCAGCAGAGAAGGGGCCGCATGGGAGCAGTACTTC. Protein: CASREGAAWEQYF.

The chain carries TRBV24-1 and TRBJ2-7; 7 bases agree with TRBD1. Germline V gene sequence: CDR1 KGHDR, CDR2 SFDVKD. CDR3 size: 15 residues. Trimming at V came to 4 bases and at J to 0 bases, leaving 5 bases not matched to a gene. The CDR3 protein is CATSDSTGSSYEQYF. CDR3 sequence (DNA): TGTGCCACCAGTGACTCGACAGGGAGCTCCTACGAGCAGTACTTC.

The chain couples TRBV28 to TRBJ2-7; 8 nucleotides match TRBD2. This CDR3 is built from 13 residues. V was clipped by 3 bases and J by 6 bases; unmatched bases: 4. Germline V CDR1 and CDR2: MDHEN, SYDVKM. The DNA for the CDR3 is TGTGCCAGCAGTTTCGGGAGGGCCTTCGAGCAGTACTTC. It yields the protein CASSFGRAFEQYF.

The table lists this clone with a count of one. The chain couples TRBV6-6 to TRBJ1-1; possible D gene TRBD1, 6 bases. The germline V gene encodes CDR1 MNHNY and CDR2 SVGAGI (reference sequence). Deletions cut 8 bases from V and 11 bases from J, with 21 bases between. There are 13 residues in the CDR3. CDR3 sequence reads: CASSLIRGGWAFF. The CDR3 region has the DNA TGTGCCAGCTCGTTAATTAGGGGGGGATGGGCTTTCTTT.

CDR3 sequence (DNA): TGTGCCAGCAGCTCCCTTGGCGGCTACACCTTC. Protein product: CASSSLGGYTF. The chain couples TRBV7-2 to TRBJ1-2; D is uncertain. V shed 4 bases and J shed 8 bases, with 8 bases lying between them. This CDR3 spans 11 amino acids. The germline V gene has CDR1 SGHTA and CDR2 FQGNSA.